This TCR beta chain was identified during a study of blood T cell repertoires in COVID-19. The cohort comprised adults aged about 18 to 90 years residing in under 30 US areas. Clones were sequenced by immunoSEQ multiplex PCR, and TCRdb holds only the in-frame ones, with some missing. The sample comprises roughly 140,000 clones, 84% of which are singletons, and around 7.9% rests with the top ten. The CDR3 spans 11 residues. The trim removed 6 bases at V and 7 bases at J, leaving 1 base unmatched. The rearrangement links TRBV12-3 or TRBV12-4 to TRBJ1-1; TRBD1 agrees at 8 bases. The sequence derives from a man aged 45-65 years who had recovered from COVID-19. The sequencing input was PBMCs or T cells enriched from blood (not recorded which). CDR3 region: CASRTGDEAFF. CDR3 nucleotide sequence: TGTGCCAGCAGGACAGGGGATGAAGCTTTCTTT.